Following are 31 T cell receptor beta chains from one sample sequenced in a study of regulatory T cells in long-lasting Graves disease. According to the study, TCR beta libraries were built with iRepertoire HTBI primers and CDR3-region Arm-PCR. One entry per CDR3 protein results from TCRdb running MiXCR on the multiplex PCR reads. The sample yields 200,000 to 250,000 distinct CDR3 sequences, around 19% seen once. Time point: newly diagnosed GD, antithyroid drugs for less than 3 months. Isolated PBMC RNA provided the starting material for the TCR library. Material: peripheral blood mononuclear cells (PBMCs), obtained at new diagnosis, from a patient treated with antithyroid drugs. The receptors shown here come from a female donor with Graves disease.

This clonotype was observed at least ten times. This chain joins TRBV19 and TRBJ1-5, with TRBD1 identical over 8 bases. Germline trimming cut 6 bases from V and 7 bases from J; bases unmatched to any gene: 11. The CDR3 consists of 15 residues. Germline CDR1 and CDR2: LNHDA and SQIVND (reference sequence). CDR3 in amino acids: CASRQPGQGNQPQHF. The CDR3 DNA is TGTGCCAGTAGACAACCTGGACAGGGTAACCAGCCCCAGCATTTT.

A remark on this clonotype: It may be a read error: a sequence one base away is much more abundant. V gene TRBV3-1 combines with J gene TRBJ2-3; D unclear. Trimming stripped 0 bases from V and 8 bases from J, with 3 bases between. Germline values: CDR1 LGHDT, CDR2 YNNKEL (reference sequence). The CDR3 extends over 11 amino acids. In DNA form, the CDR3 reads TGTGCCAGCAGCCAAGAAGGTACGCAGTATTTT. It codes for CASSQEGTQYF.

Ten or more counts support this clonotype. The chain joins TRBV9 to TRBJ1-5, with D perhaps matching TRBD1 (5 bases). Germline loops: CDR1 SGDLS, CDR2 YYNGEE. The CDR3 length is 14 residues. V lost 0 bases, J lost 5 bases, and 9 bases lay in between. The CDR3 region is CASSVGGAYQPQHF. The CDR3 region has the DNA TGTGCCAGCAGCGTAGGAGGGGCCTATCAGCCCCAGCATTTT. The full variable domain, in which reference TRBV9 and TRBJ1-5 provide the parts outside the CDR3, is DSGVTQTPKHLITATGQRVTLRCSPRSGDLSVYWYQQSLDQGLQFLIQYYNGEERAKGNILERFSAQQFPDLHSELNLSSLELGDSALYFCASSVGGAYQPQHFGDGTRLSIL.

The chain combines TRBV20-1 with TRBJ2-4; 7 bases align to TRBD2. J gave up 11 bases and V 3 bases, and 7 bases lay outside the gene matches. The CDR3 consists of 12 residues. The germline V gene encodes CDR1 DFQATT and CDR2 SNEGSKA (reference sequence). This CDR3 is CSARDPGLLQYF. The CDR3 DNA reads TGCAGTGCTAGGGATCCGGGACTACTTCAGTACTTC.

Many counts were recorded for this clonotype. The V and J genes are TRBV25-1 and TRBJ2-5; TRBD1 might be the D (5 bases). Germline V CDR1 and CDR2: MGHDK, SYGVNS. The ends were cut back, 1 base at V and 5 bases at J, with 11 bases in the middle. This CDR3 is built from 14 residues. As DNA, the CDR3 is TGTGCCAGCAGTGAATTAGGCAGGGATGAGACCCAGTACTTC. Amino acids: CASSELGRDETQYF.

Comments on this clonotype: The CDR3 ends on some other residue instead of the conserved phenylalanine or tryptophan, so this is likely a read error. The limits of the CDR3 on the DNA are not certain, so only TCRdb's listed CDR3 is given. This rearrangement joins TRBV7-2 to TRBJ2-7; the table assigns TRBD2, which was not confirmed against the DNA. Germline CDR1 reads SGHTA; CDR2 reads FQGNSA. With termini counted, the CDR3 has 9 amino acids. CDR3 loop: CASSLGLAG.

The sample holds many counts of this clonotype. The rearrangement uses TRBV6-2 or TRBV6-3 and TRBJ2-2, with D hard to call. The germline gives CDR1 MNHEY, CDR2 SVGEGT. The CDR3 consists of 12 residues. V shed 6 bases and J shed 7 bases, with 9 bases lying between them. The CDR3 protein is CASSRMIGELFF. The CDR3 DNA reads as TGTGCCAGCAGCCGGATGATCGGGGAGCTGTTTTTT.

This clonotype was counted many times. V gene TRBV30 combines with J gene TRBJ2-7, with D possibly being TRBD2 (6 bases). Germline V CDR1 and CDR2: GTSNPN, SVGIG (reference sequence). The CDR3 totals 14 residues. The V gene lost 1 base and the J gene lost 2 bases, with 12 bases spanning the gap. The CDR3 loop is CAWSGGTAAYEQYF. The CDR3 nucleotides read TGTGCCTGGAGTGGGGGGACTGCCGCCTACGAGCAGTACTTC.

This clonotype occurred many times. The rearrangement uses TRBV29-1 and TRBJ1-1; D uncertain. The CDR3 extends over 15 amino acids. The V and J ends lost 5 bases and 0 bases respectively, with 16 bases between them. Germline V gives CDR1 SQVTM, CDR2 ANQGSEA. The CDR3 protein is CSVHPGTPMNTEAFF. CDR3 bases: TGCAGCGTTCACCCAGGTACACCTATGAACACTGAAGCTTTCTTT. The variable domain in full, completed from reference TRBV29-1 and TRBJ1-1, reads SAVISQKPSRDICQRGTSLTIQCQVDSQVTMMFWYRQQPGQSLTLIATANQGSEATYESGFVIDKFPISRPNLTFSTLTVSNMSPEDSSIYLCSVHPGTPMNTEAFFGQGTRLTVV.

There are many counts of this clonotype. The chain recombines TRBV3-1 with TRBJ2-1, with 9 bases aligning to TRBD2. This CDR3 region has 15 residues. Germline V gene sequence: CDR1 LGHDT, CDR2 YNNKEL (reference sequence). V was clipped by 5 bases and J by 7 bases; unmatched bases: 9. The CDR3, as DNA: TGTGCCAGCAGCTCACCGACTAGCGGTGGGAATGAGCAGTTCTTC. Residues: CASSSPTSGGNEQFF.

The table lists this clonotype with many counts. The genes are TRBV7-2 and TRBJ2-7; D possibly matches TRBD1 or TRBD2 (5 bases each). CDR3 length: 13 residues. From germline, CDR1 is SGHTA and CDR2 FQGNSA. V shed 3 bases and J shed 7 bases, with 13 bases lying between them. The CDR3 reads CASSFGTFGEQYF. The CDR3 nucleotides read TGTGCCAGCAGCTTTGGGACCTTCGGGGAGCAGTACTTC.

This clonotype was seen more than once but under ten times. V is TRBV7-9 and J is TRBJ1-6; D is ambiguous. The CDR3 runs 14 residues. Deletions cut 5 bases from V and 7 bases from J, with 12 bases between. The germline V gene encodes CDR1 SEHNR and CDR2 FQNEAQ (reference sequence). The CDR3 coding sequence is TGTGCCAGCAGCAATGTTGCGGGGAATTCACCCCTCCACTTT. Amino acid sequence: CASSNVAGNSPLHF.

This clonotype came up many times. The chain carries TRBV20-1 and TRBJ1-3; no clear D. Germline loops: CDR1 DFQATT, CDR2 SNEGSKA (reference sequence). The V end was cut by 2 bases, the J end by 4 bases, with 3 bases between. This CDR3 spans 11 amino acids. This CDR3 is CSARRGNTIYF. The CDR3 DNA follows: TGCAGTGCTAGAAGGGGAAACACCATATATTTT.

Many counts were recorded for this clonotype. The rearrangement uses TRBV9 and TRBJ1-5; tentatively, D is TRBD1 (5 bases). The V end lost 0 bases, the J end lost 5 bases, and 6 bases lay between the germline ends. The V gene's germline CDR1 is SGDLS and CDR2 YYNGEE. The CDR3 loop spans 13 amino acids. The CDR3 here is CASSVEGYQPQHF. The CDR3 nucleotides read TGTGCCAGCAGCGTAGAGGGGTATCAGCCCCAGCATTTT.

This clonotype was observed many times. The chain links TRBV6-9 to TRBJ1-2, with TRBD1 matching over 8 bases. CDR3 length: 14 residues. Germline V gene lookup returns CDR1 MNHGY and CDR2 SVAAGI. V was pared by 4 bases and J by 8 bases, with 9 bases of the junction left unmatched. The chain's CDR3 is CASSFDRGTGGYTF. CDR3 bases: TGTGCCAGCAGTTTCGACAGGGGAACGGGCGGCTACACCTTC.

This clonotype was picked up many times. The rearrangement joins TRBV14 to TRBJ2-1; D gene unclear. The closer fit of TRBJ2-5 to the DNA end suggests the J call may be wrong. Germline loops: CDR1 SGHDN, CDR2 FVKESK. The CDR3 has 13 residues. As DNA, the CDR3 is TGTGCCAGCAGCCAAGTGGACGGAGAGACCCAGTACTTC. The encoded protein is CASSQVDGETQYF.

This clonotype was observed at least ten times. The V gene is TRBV12-3 or TRBV12-4, the J gene TRBJ1-5; 7 nucleotides match TRBD1. Losses at the gene ends were 2 bases for V and 3 bases for J; bases not matched to a gene: 4. The CDR3 consists of 15 residues. The CDR3 sequence: CASSLPGGYNQPQHF. CDR3 bases: TGTGCCAGCAGTTTACCAGGGGGTTACAATCAGCCCCAGCATTTT.

The rearrangement links TRBV7-4 to TRBJ2-5; possible D gene TRBD2, 6 bases. V shed 1 base and J shed 0 bases, with 12 bases lying between them. CDR3 length: 16 amino acids. The germline V gene has CDR1 SGHVT and CDR2 SQSDAQ. The DNA of the CDR3 is TGTGCCAGCAGCTTAGTTAGCGGCCCCGACCAAGAGACCCAGTACTTC. Protein sequence: CASSLVSGPDQETQYF.

This clonotype was seen repeatedly, ten times or more. The chain uses TRBV27 and TRBJ2-2; no definite D call. V lost 3 bases to trimming and J lost 1 base, with 15 bases between them. The CDR3 is 17 amino acids. The germline CDR1 and CDR2 sequences are MNHEY and SMNVEV (reference sequence). The CDR3 loop is CASSFLSARRNTGELFF. The CDR3 DNA reads as TGTGCCAGCAGTTTCCTCTCGGCAAGGCGGAACACCGGGGAGCTGTTTTTT.

This clonotype was seen many times. The rearrangement links TRBV6-1 to TRBJ1-5; no clear D. CDR1 and CDR2 from the germline V gene are MNHNS and SASEGT. Trimming removed 6 bases from V and 2 bases from J, with 5 bases in between. The CDR3 loop spans 12 amino acids. The chain's CDR3 is CASRAGNQPQHF. DNA for the CDR3: TGTGCCAGCAGGGCGGGCAATCAGCCCCAGCATTTT.

This clonotype was counted a few times. The rearrangement uses TRBV6-2 or TRBV6-3 and TRBJ2-4; no clear D. The CDR3 has 12 residues. V lost 4 bases and J lost 6, with 7 bases in between. CDR1 is MNHEY and CDR2 is SVGEGT in the germline V gene. The CDR3 DNA reads TGTGCCAGCAGTTCTAAGGGAAACATTCAGTACTTC. As protein: CASSSKGNIQYF.

This clonotype was picked up many times. The chain joins TRBV11-1 to TRBJ2-1; 8 bases align to TRBD1. Per germline, CDR1 SGHAT and CDR2 FQDESV (reference sequence). Trimming took 1 base from V and 9 from J; bases not matched to a gene: 8. The CDR3 totals 15 residues. CDR3 in DNA: TGTGCCAGCAGCTTAGGACAGGGGAGGCGGGGTGAGCAGTTCTTC. This gives the protein CASSLGQGRRGEQFF.

The chain carries TRBV6-1 and TRBJ2-1; 12 nucleotides agree with TRBD2. CDR3 size: 16 residues. The germline V gene encodes CDR1 MNHNS and CDR2 SASEGT. The V segment lost 3 bases and the J segment 4 bases; nucleotides outside the gene matches: 4. CDR3 bases: TGTGCCAGCAGTGATACGACTAGCGGGGGTTACAATGAGCAGTTCTTC. Its translation: CASSDTTSGGYNEQFF.

This clonotype was counted at least ten times. J is TRBJ1-2 and V is TRBV6-1; maybe TRBD1 (5 bases). This CDR3 is 13 amino acids long. The germline V gene has CDR1 MNHNS and CDR2 SASEGT. V shed 6 bases and J shed 8 bases, with 16 bases lying between them. As DNA, the CDR3 is TGTGCCAGCAGAGGGTCGGGGGAAAGGGGCTACACCTTC. As protein: CASRGSGERGYTF.

The table lists this clonotype with many counts. This chain links TRBV29-1 with TRBJ2-1; 11 bases agree with TRBD2. CDR1 and CDR2 (germline): SQVTM, ANQGSEA. V lost 2 bases to trimming and J lost 5 bases; unmatched junction nucleotides: 5. The CDR3 length is 15 residues. The DNA for the CDR3 is TGCAGCGTTGAAAGCGGGACTAGCGGACACAATGAGCAGTTCTTC. Protein sequence: CSVESGTSGHNEQFF.

The table lists this clonotype with many counts. The junction departs from germline at one end; a sequencing error may be responsible. The CDR3 nucleotides are TGTGCCAGCAGCCAAGATCCCCTCGGGAAGGGCACAGATACGCAGTATTTT. Translating gives CASSQDPLGKGTDTQYF. The V and J genes are TRBV4-1 and TRBJ2-3; D is perhaps TRBD2 (5 bases). Germline V gives CDR1 MGHRA, CDR2 YSYEKL. The CDR3 consists of 17 residues.

This clonotype was observed at least ten times. The chain has TRBV12-3 or TRBV12-4 and TRBJ2-1; TRBD2 agrees at 9 bases. This CDR3 is built from 15 residues. The trim removed 6 bases at V and 4 bases at J, leaving 7 bases unmatched. CDR3 residues: CASRRTTSGYNEQFF. The CDR3 coding sequence is TGTGCCAGCAGGCGGACGACTAGCGGATACAATGAGCAGTTCTTC.

This clonotype was seen repeatedly, ten times or more. The CDR3 sequence is CAISEGGGDEKLFF. The CDR3 coding sequence is TGTGCCATCAGTGAAGGGGGAGGGGATGAAAAACTGTTTTTT. The rearrangement links TRBV10-3 to TRBJ1-4, with D possibly matching TRBD1 (6 bases). V lost 3 bases and J 6 bases, leaving 11 bases between the germline ends. CDR1 is ENHRY and CDR2 is SYGVKD in the germline V gene. This CDR3 is 14 amino acids long.

The sample holds a few counts of this clonotype. This sequence may be a read error, since a much larger clone differs from it by one base. This rearrangement joins TRBV10-3 to TRBJ2-1; D may be TRBD1 (5 bases). This CDR3 spans 15 amino acids. Per the germline V gene, CDR1 is ENHRY and CDR2 is SYGVKD. The V end was cut by 3 bases, the J end by 0 bases, with 9 bases between. The CDR3: CAISERQRSYNEQFF. Here the CDR3 DNA reads TGTGCCATCAGTGAAAGACAGCGCTCCTACAATGAGCAGTTCTTC.

Worth noting for this clonotype: Just one base apart from a much larger clone, this may be a read error. The J gene is TRBJ2-7, the V gene TRBV6-1, with D possibly matching TRBD1 (6 bases). This CDR3 has 14 residues. Looked up from germline, CDR1 is MNHNS and CDR2 is SASEGT. CDR3 coding DNA: TGTGCCAGCAGTCCAGGGGATGTTCTGTTCGAGCAGTGCTTC. Amino acid sequence: CASSPGDVLFEQCF.

This clonotype was recorded many times. The J gene is TRBJ1-4, the V gene TRBV4-3; 8 positions match TRBD1. The CDR3 extends over 17 amino acids. V gave up 0 bases and J gave up 7 bases; unmatched junction bases: 10. Germline lookup yields CDR1 LGHNA and CDR2 YSLEER. CDR3 DNA: TGCGCCAGCAGCCAAGATGGAGGACAGGGACGGGGTGAAAAACTGTTTTTT. It specifies CASSQDGGQGRGEKLFF.